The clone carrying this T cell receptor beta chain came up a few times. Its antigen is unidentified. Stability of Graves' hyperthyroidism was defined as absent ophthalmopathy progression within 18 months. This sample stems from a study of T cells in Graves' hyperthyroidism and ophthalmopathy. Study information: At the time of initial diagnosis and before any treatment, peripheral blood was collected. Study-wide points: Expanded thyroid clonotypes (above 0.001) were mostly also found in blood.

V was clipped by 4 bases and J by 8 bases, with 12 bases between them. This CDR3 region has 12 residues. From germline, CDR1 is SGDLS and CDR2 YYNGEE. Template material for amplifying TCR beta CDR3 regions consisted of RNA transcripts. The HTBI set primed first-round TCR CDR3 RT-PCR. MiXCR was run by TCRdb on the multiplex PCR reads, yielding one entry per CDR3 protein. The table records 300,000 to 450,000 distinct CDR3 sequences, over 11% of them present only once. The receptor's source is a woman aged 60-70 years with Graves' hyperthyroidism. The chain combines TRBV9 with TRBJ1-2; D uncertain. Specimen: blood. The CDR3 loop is CASSSPEGGYTF. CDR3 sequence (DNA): TGTGCCAGCAGCTCCCCGGAAGGAGGCTACACCTTC.